This TCR beta chain originates from a study of cytotoxic CD8 clonotypes in ibrutinib-treated CLL (dated by TCRdb to the early 2020s). For the study in its entirety: The cohort had around twelve relapsed/refractory and roughly 15 treatment-naive patients; 17 were IGHV unmutated. Cryopreserved peripheral blood mononuclear cells were collected at three points: before therapy, at response, and at either sustained remission or disease progression. On average, each sample yielded approximately 250,000 productive templates and 85,000 to 95,000 productive rearrangements. Every sample from remission and from progressive disease was obtained while the patients were still on ibrutinib. Of the approximately 90 people in the trial, 25 to 30 had longitudinal samples available. Responses were partial in 25 or so patients and complete in 2; after median 68 months follow-up, about 14 stayed in remission and some twelve progressed. Response samples were taken after a median of approximately a year on treatment, ranging from about 6 to 40 months. Beyond this particular receptor, the publication reports: Public clonotypes were rare and either shrank or stayed stable during treatment, and the rise in clonality at ibrutinib response reflected expansion of private clonotypes. Sustained-remission and progressing patients did not have matched sampling times, and lymph node repertoires were not examined. Baseline clonality exceeded that of age-matched healthy donors and correlated strongly with circulating CD8+ T-cell counts. At ibrutinib response clonality went up, during sustained remission it held steady, and at progression it dropped back toward baseline.

Germline trimming: 4 bases from V, 1 base from J; junction bases outside gene matches: 7. From the cysteine through the phenylalanine, the CDR3 covers 16 amino acids. Only the CDR3 region is kept as DNA, spanning 48 bases read in frame from base 1. CDR1 is given as LNHDA and CDR2 as SQIVND, both from the germline V gene (reference sequence). Each clonotype received, on average, around 10x coverage in deep resolution sequencing performed on a MiSeq, where the target depth lay between 1 in 1 million and 1 in 200,000 T cells. TCR beta libraries were generated with the immunoSEQ hsTCRB Kit. The authors' analysis ran thus. The data were analyzed with ImmunoSEQ Analyzer and ImmunoSEQ Data Assistant, and V, D and J gene assignments followed IMGT definitions. Clonality was computed as one minus normalized Shannon entropy of productive rearrangement frequencies, ranging from 0 to 1. Public clonotype analysis was restricted to overrepresented clonotypes comprising at least 0.05% of each patient's repertoire. Repertoires from about a dozen age-matched healthy donors in immuneACCESS were used as clonality controls. TCRdb carries this immuneACCESS record with in-frame sequences only. Its versions omit some clonotypes, under half of them owing to an unresolved V gene in the studies checked, with the rest unexplained. V and J calls plus clone size are reproduced from that table; the DNA served to infer D and trimming. The sample profile shows about 68,000 clones; 90% of them were found once. The ten most abundant clones make up 2.5% to 3.5% of the sample.

Concerning this clone: Its antigen remains undetermined. No quality values exist for individual bases; no much larger clone is one base distant.

Reading the label with the study, this specimen's time point is: about eleven months on ibrutinib. For TCR beta library preparation, approximately 2.2 micrograms of genomic DNA were isolated from cryopreserved PBMCs. Longitudinal blood samples from CLL patients on ibrutinib monotherapy underwent high-throughput TCR beta sequencing. The patients took part in an open-label, single-center phase 2 trial of ibrutinib monotherapy. The starting material was PBMCs, obtained after 12 months of ibrutinib treatment. The chain links TRBV19 with TRBJ2-5, and TRBD1 matches 9 of the central bases. The TCR originated in a human donor with chronic lymphocytic leukemia. The DNA reads TGTGCCAGTAGTAGAAACCGGGACAGGGCCCAAGAGACCCAGTACTTC. Translated, it reads CASSRNRDRAQETQYF.